This T cell receptor beta chain was sequenced during a study of blood T cell repertoires in COVID-19. Trimming left V 1 base short and J 8 bases short, with 12 bases between. This CDR3 comprises 15 residues. Germline lookup yields CDR1 KGHSH and CDR2 LQKENI. The authors' processing: From reference gene primer amplification, estimates of nucleated cell counts were derived. Repertoires were generated with immunoSEQ multiplex PCR, while TCRdb's copy carries only in-frame clones and drops some. V and J calls and clone size follow that table, whereas D and trimming were derived from the DNA. In the table there are 250,000 to 400,000 clones, more than 75% of which are singletons.

The V call is TRBV18, the J call TRBJ1-6; D is possibly TRBD1 (5 bases). Sequenced material: peripheral blood. This sequence was found in a man aged 50-59 years with active or convalescent COVID-19. The chain's CDR3 is CASSPLQGGDSPLHF. The CDR3 bases are TGTGCCAGCTCACCACTCCAGGGAGGGGATTCACCCCTCCACTTT.